This paragraph reports one T cell receptor beta chain. TCR beta CDR3 sequences were amplified from RNA transcripts. An initial round of RT-PCR targeting the TCR CDR3 relied on the HTBI primer set. TCRdb called the multiplex PCR reads again in MiXCR, with one record for every CDR3 protein. Of about 480,000 distinct CDR3 sequences listed, approximately 25% are singletons. This CDR3 comprises 12 residues. V was pared by 1 base and J by 3 bases, with 7 bases between. The germline V gene encodes CDR1 SQVTM and CDR2 ANQGSEA. Patients showing uncontrolled infection, other autoimmune disease, pregnancy or lactation were ineligible. Clinical symptoms, serum thyroxine, TRAb, thyroid ultrasound and orbital computed tomography established diagnosis. PBMCs were sourced from more than 9 ml fresh peripheral blood. This entry is derived from a study of T cells in Graves' hyperthyroidism and ophthalmopathy.

Sample: blood. The source is a woman aged 25-40 years with Graves' ophthalmopathy. The chain carries TRBV29-1 and TRBJ2-7; TRBD2 might be the D (5 bases). The CDR3 protein is CSVEVDYYEQYF. The CDR3 coding sequence is TGCAGCGTTGAAGTCGACTACTACGAGCAGTACTTC.